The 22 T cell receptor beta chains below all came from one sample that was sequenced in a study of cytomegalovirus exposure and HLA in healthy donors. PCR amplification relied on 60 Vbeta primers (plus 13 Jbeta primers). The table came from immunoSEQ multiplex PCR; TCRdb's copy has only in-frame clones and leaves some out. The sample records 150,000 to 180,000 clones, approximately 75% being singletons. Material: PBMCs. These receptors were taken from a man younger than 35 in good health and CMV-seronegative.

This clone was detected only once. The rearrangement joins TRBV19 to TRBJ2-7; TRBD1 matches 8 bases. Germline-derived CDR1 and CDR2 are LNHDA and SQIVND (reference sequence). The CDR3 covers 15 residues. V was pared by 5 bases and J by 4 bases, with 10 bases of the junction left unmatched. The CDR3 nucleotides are TGTGCCAGTAGTCTCGGGACAGGTCTAGGGTACGAGCAGTACTTC. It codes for CASSLGTGLGYEQYF.

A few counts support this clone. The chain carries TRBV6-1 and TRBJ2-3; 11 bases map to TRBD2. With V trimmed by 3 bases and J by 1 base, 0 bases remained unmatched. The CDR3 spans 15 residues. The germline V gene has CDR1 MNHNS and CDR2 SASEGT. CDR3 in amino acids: CASSEGLAGTDTQYF. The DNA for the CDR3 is TGTGCCAGCAGTGAGGGACTAGCGGGCACAGATACGCAGTATTTT.

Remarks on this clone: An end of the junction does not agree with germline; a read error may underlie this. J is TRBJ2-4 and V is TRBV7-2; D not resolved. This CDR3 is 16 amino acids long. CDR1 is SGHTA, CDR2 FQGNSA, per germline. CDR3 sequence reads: CASSLALGSSGNSQYF. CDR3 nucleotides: TGTGCCAGCAGCTTAGCGCTTGGGTCTTCAGGAAACAGTCAGTACTTC.

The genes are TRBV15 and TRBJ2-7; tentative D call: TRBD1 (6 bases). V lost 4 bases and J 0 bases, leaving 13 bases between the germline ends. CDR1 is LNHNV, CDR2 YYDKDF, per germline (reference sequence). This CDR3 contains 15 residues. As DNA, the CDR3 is TGTGCCACCAGCATCACAGGGTTCTCCTCCTACGAGCAGTACGTC. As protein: CATSITGFSSYEQYV.

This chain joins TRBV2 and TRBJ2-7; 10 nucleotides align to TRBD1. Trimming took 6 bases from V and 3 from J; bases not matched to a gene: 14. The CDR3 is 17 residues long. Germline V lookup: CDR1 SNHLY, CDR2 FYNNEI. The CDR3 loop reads CASSRDRGDFTHYEQYV. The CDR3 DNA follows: TGTGCCAGCAGCCGGGACAGGGGCGACTTCACCCACTACGAGCAGTACGTC.

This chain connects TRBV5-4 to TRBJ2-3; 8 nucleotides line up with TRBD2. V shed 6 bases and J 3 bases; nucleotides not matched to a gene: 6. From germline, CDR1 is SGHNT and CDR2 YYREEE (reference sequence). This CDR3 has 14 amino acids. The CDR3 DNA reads TGTGCCAGCAACTCGGGGGGGCCGACAGATACGCAGTATTTT. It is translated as CASNSGGPTDTQYF. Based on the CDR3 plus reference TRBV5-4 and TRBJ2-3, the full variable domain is ETGVTQSPTHLIKTRGQQVTLRCSSQSGHNTVSWYQQALGQGPQFIFQYYREEENGRGNFPPRFSGLQFPNYSSELNVNALELDDSALYLCASNSGGPTDTQYFGPGTRLTVL.

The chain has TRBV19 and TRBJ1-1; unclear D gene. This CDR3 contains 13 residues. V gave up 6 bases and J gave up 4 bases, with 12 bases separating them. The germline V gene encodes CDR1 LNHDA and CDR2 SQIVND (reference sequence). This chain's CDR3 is CASRNAMSTEAFF. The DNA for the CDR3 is TGTGCCAGTAGAAACGCCATGAGCACTGAAGCTTTCTTT. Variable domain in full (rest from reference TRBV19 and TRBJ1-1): DGGITQSPKYLFRKEGQNVTLSCEQNLNHDAMYWYRQDPGQGLRLIYYSQIVNDFQKGDIAEGYSVSREKKESFPLTVTSAQKNPTAFYLCASRNAMSTEAFFGQGTRLTVV.

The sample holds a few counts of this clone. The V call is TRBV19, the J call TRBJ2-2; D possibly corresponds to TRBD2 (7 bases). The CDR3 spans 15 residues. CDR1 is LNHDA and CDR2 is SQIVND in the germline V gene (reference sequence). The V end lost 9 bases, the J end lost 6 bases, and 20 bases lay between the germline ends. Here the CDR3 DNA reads TGTGCCAGCTCCTGGGGGGCCGCGGGGGCCGGGGAGCTGTTTTTT. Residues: CASSWGAAGAGELFF.

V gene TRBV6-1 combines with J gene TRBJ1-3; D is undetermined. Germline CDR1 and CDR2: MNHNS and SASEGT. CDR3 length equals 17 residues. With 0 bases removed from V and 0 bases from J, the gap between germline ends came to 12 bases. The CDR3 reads CASSEAGLRGSGNTIYF. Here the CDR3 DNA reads TGTGCCAGCAGTGAAGCGGGGTTGCGGGGCTCTGGAAACACCATATATTTT.

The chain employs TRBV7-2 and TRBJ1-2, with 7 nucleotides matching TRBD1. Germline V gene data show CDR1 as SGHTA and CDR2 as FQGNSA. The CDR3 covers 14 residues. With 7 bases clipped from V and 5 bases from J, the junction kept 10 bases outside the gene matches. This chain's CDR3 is CASTSNRDSYGYTF. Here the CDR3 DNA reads TGTGCCAGCACCTCAAACCGGGACAGTTATGGCTACACCTTC.

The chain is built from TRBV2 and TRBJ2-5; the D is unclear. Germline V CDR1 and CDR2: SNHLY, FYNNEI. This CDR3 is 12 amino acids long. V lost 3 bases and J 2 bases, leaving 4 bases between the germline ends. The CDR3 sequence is CASSDKQETQYF. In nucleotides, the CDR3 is TGTGCCAGCAGTGACAAACAAGAGACCCAGTACTTC.

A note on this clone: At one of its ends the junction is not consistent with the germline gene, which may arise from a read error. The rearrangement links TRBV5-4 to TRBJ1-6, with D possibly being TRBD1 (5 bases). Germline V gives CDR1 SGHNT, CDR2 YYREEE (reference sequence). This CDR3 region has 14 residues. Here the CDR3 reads CASSLDIADSPLHF. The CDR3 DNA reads TGTGCCAGCAGTTTGGACATAGCGGATTCACCCCTCCACTTT.

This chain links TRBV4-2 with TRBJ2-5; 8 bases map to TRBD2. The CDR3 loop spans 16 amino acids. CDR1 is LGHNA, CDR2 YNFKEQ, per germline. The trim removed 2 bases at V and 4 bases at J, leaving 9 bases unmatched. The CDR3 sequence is CASSQLSAGVSETQYF. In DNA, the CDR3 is TGTGCCAGCAGCCAACTATCAGCGGGGGTATCAGAGACCCAGTACTTC.

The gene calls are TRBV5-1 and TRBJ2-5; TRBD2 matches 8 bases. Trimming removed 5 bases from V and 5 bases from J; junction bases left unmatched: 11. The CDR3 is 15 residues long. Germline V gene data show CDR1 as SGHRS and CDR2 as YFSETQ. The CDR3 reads CASSSGELPGETQYF. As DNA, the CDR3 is TGCGCCAGCAGTAGCGGGGAACTCCCGGGGGAGACCCAGTACTTC.

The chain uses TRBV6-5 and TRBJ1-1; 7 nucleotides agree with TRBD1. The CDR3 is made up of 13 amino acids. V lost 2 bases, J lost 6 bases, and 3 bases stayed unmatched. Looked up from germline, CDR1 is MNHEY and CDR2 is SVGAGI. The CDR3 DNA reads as TGTGCCAGCAGTTACAGGGGGCTCCCTGAAGCTTTCTTT. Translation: CASSYRGLPEAFF.

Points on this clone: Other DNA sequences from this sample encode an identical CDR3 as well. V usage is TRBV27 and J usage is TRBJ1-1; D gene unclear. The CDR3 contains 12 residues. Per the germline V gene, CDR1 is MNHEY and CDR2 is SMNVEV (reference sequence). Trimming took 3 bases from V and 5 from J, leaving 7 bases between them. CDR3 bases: TGTGCCAGCAGTTTTACCGGTACTGAAGCTTTCTTT. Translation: CASSFTGTEAFF.

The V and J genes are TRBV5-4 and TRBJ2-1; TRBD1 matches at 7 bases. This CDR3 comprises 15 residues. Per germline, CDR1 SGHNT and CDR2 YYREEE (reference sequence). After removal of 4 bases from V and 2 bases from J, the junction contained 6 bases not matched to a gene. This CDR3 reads CASSGGQPTYNEQFF. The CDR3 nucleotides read TGTGCCAGCAGCGGGGGACAGCCAACCTACAATGAGCAGTTCTTC.

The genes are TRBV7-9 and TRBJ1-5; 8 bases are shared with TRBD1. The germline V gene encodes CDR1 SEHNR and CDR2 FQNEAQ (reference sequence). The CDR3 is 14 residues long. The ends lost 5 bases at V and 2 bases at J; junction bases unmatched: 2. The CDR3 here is CASSQTGGNQPQHF. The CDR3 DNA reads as TGTGCCAGCAGCCAGACAGGGGGCAATCAGCCCCAGCATTTT.

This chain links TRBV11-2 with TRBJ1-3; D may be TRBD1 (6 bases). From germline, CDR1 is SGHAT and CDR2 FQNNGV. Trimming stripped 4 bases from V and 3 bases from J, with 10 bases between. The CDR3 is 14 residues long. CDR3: CASSSQGNGNTIYF. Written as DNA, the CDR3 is TGTGCCAGCAGCTCACAGGGTAATGGAAACACCATATATTTT.

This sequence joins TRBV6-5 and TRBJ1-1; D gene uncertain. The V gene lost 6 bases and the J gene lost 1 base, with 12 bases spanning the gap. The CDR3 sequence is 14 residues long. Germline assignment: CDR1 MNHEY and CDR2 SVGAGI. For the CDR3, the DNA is TGTGCCAGCAGGTATGGGAGGAGGAACACTGAAGCTTTCTTT. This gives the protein CASRYGRRNTEAFF.

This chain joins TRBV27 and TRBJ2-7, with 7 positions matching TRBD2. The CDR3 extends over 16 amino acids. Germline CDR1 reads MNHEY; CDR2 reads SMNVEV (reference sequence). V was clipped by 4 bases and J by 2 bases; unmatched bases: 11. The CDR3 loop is CASSSPAGVRTYEQYF. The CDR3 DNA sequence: TGTGCCAGCAGTTCACCTGCGGGGGTTAGGACCTACGAGCAGTACTTC.

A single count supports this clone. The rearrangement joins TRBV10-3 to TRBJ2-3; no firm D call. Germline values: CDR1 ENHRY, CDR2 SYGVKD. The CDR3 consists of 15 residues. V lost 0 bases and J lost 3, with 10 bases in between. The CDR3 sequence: CAISESGMLTDTQYF. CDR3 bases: TGTGCCATCAGTGAGTCGGGCATGCTTACAGATACGCAGTATTTT.